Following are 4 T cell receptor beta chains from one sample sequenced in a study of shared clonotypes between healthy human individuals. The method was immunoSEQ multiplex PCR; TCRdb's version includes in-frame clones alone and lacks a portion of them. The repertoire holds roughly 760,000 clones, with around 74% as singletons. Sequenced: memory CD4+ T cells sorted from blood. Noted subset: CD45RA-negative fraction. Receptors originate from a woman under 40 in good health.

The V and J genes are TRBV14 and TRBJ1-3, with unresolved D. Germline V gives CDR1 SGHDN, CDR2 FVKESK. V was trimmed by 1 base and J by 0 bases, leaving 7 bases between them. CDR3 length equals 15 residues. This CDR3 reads CASSQAHGSGNTIYF. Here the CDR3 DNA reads TGTGCCAGCAGCCAAGCCCACGGCTCTGGAAACACCATATATTTT.

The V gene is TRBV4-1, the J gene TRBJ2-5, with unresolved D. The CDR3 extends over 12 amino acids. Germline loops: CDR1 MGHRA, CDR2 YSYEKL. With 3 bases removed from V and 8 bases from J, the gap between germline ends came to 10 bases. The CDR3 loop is CASSQTLGTQYF. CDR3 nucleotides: TGCGCCAGCAGCCAGACCTTAGGAACCCAGTACTTC.

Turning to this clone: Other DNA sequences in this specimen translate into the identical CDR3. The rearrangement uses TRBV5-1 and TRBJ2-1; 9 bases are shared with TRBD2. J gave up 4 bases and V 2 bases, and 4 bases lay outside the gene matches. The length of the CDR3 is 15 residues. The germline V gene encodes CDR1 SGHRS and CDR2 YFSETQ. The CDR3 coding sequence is TGCGCCAGCAGCTTATCTAGCGGGGCATACAATGAGCAGTTCTTC. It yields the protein CASSLSSGAYNEQFF.

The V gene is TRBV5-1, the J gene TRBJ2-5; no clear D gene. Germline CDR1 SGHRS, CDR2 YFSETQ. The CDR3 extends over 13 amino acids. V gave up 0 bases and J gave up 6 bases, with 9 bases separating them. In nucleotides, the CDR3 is TGCGCCAGCAGCTTGGAAATAGGGAAGACCCAGTACTTC. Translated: CASSLEIGKTQYF.